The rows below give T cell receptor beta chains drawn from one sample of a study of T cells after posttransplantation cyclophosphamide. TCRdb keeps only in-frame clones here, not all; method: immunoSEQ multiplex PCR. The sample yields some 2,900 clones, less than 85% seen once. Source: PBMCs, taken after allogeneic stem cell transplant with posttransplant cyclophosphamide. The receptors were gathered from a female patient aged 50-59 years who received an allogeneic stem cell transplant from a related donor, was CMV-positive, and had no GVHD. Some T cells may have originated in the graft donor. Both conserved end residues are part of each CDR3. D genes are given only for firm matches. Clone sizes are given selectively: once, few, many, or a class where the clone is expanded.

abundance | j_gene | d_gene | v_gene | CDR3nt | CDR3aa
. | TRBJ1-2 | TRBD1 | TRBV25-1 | TGTGCCAGCAGTGAATATCAGGGTCCAGGGGGTGGCTACACCTTC | CASSEYQGPGGGYTF
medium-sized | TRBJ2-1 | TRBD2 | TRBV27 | TGTGCCAGCACTCGGGGGGACTCCTACAATGAGCAGTTCTTC | CASTRGDSYNEQFF
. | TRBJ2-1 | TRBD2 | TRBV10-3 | TGTGCCACCACCCAGGGGACGGGGGGGGATTACAATGAGCAGTTCTTC | CATTQGTGGDYNEQFF
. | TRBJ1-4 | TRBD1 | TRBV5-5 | TGTGCCAGCAGCTTGACCCCACAGGGGAAAGATGAAAAACTGTTTTTT | CASSLTPQGKDEKLFF
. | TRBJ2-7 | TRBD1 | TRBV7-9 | TGTGCCAGCAGCACCCAAGCCTCAGGGGGCGTTTCCCTCTACGAGCAGTACTTC | CASSTQASGGVSLYEQYF
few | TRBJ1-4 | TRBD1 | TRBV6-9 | TGTGCCAGCAGTTTTACAGGGGATAATGAAAAACTGTTTTTT | CASSFTGDNEKLFF
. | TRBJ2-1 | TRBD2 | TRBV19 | TGTGCCAGCCTCCTTAGCGGGAGGGGGGAGCAGTTCTTC | CASLLSGRGEQFF
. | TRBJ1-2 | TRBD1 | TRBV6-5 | TGTGCCAGCAGACAGGGGGCTCGTGGCTACACCTTC | CASRQGARGYTF
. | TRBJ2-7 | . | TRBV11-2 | TGTGCCAGCAGCTTAAGTGCCTCGGGAACCGAGCAGTACTTC | CASSLSASGTEQYF
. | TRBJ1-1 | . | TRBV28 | TGTGCCAGCTCCCTCCCGGGACAATTGAACACTGAAGCTTTCTTT | CASSLPGQLNTEAFF
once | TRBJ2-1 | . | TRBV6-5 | TGTGCCAGCAGTTACCATCGGCAGCCGGAGGGGAATGAGCAGTTCTTC | CASSYHRQPEGNEQFF
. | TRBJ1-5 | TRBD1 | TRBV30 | TGTGCCTCTACAGGGGGGTTTCAGCCCCAGCATTTT | CASTGGFQPQHF
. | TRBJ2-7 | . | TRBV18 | TGTGCCAGCTCACCAGTACGGGGGATCACCTACGAGCAGTACTTC | CASSPVRGITYEQYF
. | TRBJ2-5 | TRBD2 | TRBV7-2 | TGTGCCAGCAGCTTAGGGGGGACTAGCGGAGGGGGAGAGACCCAGTACTTC | CASSLGGTSGGGETQYF
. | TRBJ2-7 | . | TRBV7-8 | TGTGCCAGCAGCCCCTGGCGGTCCTACGAGCAGTACTTC | CASSPWRSYEQYF
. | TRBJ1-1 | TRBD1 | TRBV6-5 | TGTGCCAGCAGTTACGGTGGGACAGGGCTATTTGAAGCTTTCTTT | CASSYGGTGLFEAFF
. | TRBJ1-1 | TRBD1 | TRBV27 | TGTGCCAGCAGCCTCGGGACAGGGAGGGCCGCGGCTGAAGCTTTCTTT | CASSLGTGRAAAEAFF
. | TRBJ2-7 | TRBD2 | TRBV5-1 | TGCGCCAGCAGCGCCGGGACTACCATACGAGAGCAGTACTTC | CASSAGTTIREQYF
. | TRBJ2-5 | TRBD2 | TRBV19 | TGTGCCAGTAGTATGGGGCGGGGGTCCCAAGAGACCCAGTACTTC | CASSMGRGSQETQYF
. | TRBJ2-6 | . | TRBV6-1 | TGTGCCATTTCCCTGGGGAGTTCTGGGGCCAACGTCCTGACTTTC | CAISLGSSGANVLTF
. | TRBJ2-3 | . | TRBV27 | TGTGCCAGCAGTTTAATCGGCACAGATACGCAGTATTTT | CASSLIGTDTQYF
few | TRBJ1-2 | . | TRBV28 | TGTGCCAGCAGCGGGTTCGACAGCGACTTCTATGGCTACACCTTC | CASSGFDSDFYGYTF
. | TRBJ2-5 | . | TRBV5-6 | TGTGCCAGCAGCACCCCTAAGGACTTGTTGAAGACCCAGTACTTC | CASSTPKDLLKTQYF
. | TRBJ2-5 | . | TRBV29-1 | TGCAGCGTTGATTATCTTTTTGAGGGTCAAGAGACCCAGTACTTC | CSVDYLFEGQETQYF
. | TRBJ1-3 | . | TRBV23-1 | TGCGCCAGCAGTCATCCGGACATGGAGGAGGGGACCATATATTTT | CASSHPDMEEGTIYF
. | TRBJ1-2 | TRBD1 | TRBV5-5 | TGTGCCAGCAGCATTGGGACAGGGGGTCACTATGGCTACACCTTC | CASSIGTGGHYGYTF
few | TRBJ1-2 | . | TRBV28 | TGTGCCAGCAGTTCTAACACCGCCCTAGTCTATGGCTACACCTTC | CASSSNTALVYGYTF
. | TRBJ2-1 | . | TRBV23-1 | TGCGCGGACCTACTAGTTTTCTCCTACAATGAGCAGTTCTTC | CADLLVFSYNEQFF
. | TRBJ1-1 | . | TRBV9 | TGTGCCAGCAGCGTAGCGGGCAGGGCGACGAACACTGAAGCTTTCTTT | CASSVAGRATNTEAFF
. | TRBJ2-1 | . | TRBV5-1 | TGCGCCAGCAGTCGCCTCCCGGGACTCGTAGGCAATGAGCAGTTCTTC | CASSRLPGLVGNEQFF
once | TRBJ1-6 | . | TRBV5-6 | TGTGCCAGCAGCTTGTCTGTTCCTGGGACTGTTTATAATTCACCCCTCCACTTT | CASSLSVPGTVYNSPLHF
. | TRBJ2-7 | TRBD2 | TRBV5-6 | TGTGCCAGCAGCTTGTATCTAGCGGGGGGCCCTTACGAGCAGTACTTC | CASSLYLAGGPYEQYF
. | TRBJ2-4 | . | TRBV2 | TGTGCCAGCAGCCAAGACCCGGAGGGTATTCAGTACTTC | CASSQDPEGIQYF
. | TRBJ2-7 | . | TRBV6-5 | TGTGCCAGCAGTGACTCGGGGAGCGTTGCGCAGTACTTC | CASSDSGSVAQYF
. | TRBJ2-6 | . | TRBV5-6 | TGTGCCAGCACCTGGGGCAGTTCCCGCTCTGGGGCCAACGTCCTGACTTTC | CASTWGSSRSGANVLTF
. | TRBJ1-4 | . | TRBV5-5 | TGTGCCAGCAGCTTGTGGGATGAAGGGGTCCCGTTTTTT | CASSLWDEGVPFF
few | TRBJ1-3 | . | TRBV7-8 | TGTGCCAGCAGCTCTGAGAGGCTTAACGGAAACACCATATATTTT | CASSSERLNGNTIYF
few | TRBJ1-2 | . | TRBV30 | TGTGCCTGGGCGCCGACCTTGGAGGGGAGCTACACCTTC | CAWAPTLEGSYTF
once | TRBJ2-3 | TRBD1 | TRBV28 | TGTGCCAGCAGTAAGGGGGCGATCACAGATACGCAGTATTTT | CASSKGAITDTQYF
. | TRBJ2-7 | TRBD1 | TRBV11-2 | TGTGCCAGCAGCTTACCCCGGTACAGGGGTTCCTCCTACGAGCAGTACTTC | CASSLPRYRGSSYEQYF
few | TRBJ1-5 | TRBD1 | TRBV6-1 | TGTGCCAGCAGTGACAACCCAGGGGGATCTCAGCCCCAGCATTTT | CASSDNPGGSQPQHF
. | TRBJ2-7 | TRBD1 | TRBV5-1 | TGCGCCAGCAGCCCCGGACAGGAGTACTACGAGCAGTACTTC | CASSPGQEYYEQYF
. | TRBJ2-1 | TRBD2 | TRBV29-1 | TGCAGCGTTGGGACTAGCGGGATATACAATGAGCAGTTCTTC | CSVGTSGIYNEQFF
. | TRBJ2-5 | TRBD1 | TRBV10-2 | TGCGCCAGCACCGGACAGGGTAGAGAGCAGTACTTC | CASTGQGREQYF
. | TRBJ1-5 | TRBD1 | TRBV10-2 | TGCGCCACCTCGGGACAGGGTGGGTTTTATAGCAATCAGCCCCAGCATTTT | CATSGQGGFYSNQPQHF
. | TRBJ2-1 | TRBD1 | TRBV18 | TGTGCCAGCTCACCCTCCGGGACAGGGGGCAGGGATGAGCAGTTCTTC | CASSPSGTGGRDEQFF
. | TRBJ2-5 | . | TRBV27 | TGTGCCAGCAGTACCGTTGCAGGGATACAAGAGACCCAGTACTTC | CASSTVAGIQETQYF
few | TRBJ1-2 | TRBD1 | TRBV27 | TGTGCCAGCAGTTTATTGGGACAGGGGGCGAATGGCTACACCTTC | CASSLLGQGANGYTF